This record concerns one T cell receptor (beta chain) sequence. This receptor's antigen is unknown. No base quality information exists; no much larger clone differs at one position. The data originate from a study of blood T cell repertoires in COVID-19 (dated by TCRdb to the early 2020s). Turning to the overall study: The collaborator samples originated in the United States, Italy and Spain and spanned the acute and convalescent phases of COVID-19. A de-identified subject ID, COVID-19 status, age in years and sex were almost always included in the sample metadata. The material from the prospective study consisted of cDNA or gDNA derived from T cells, B-cell-depleted T cells, or PBMCs. The repertoires were released in a freely available public database meant as a resource for research on the immune response to SARS-CoV-2. The dataset comprised deeply sampled blood TCRbeta repertoires from subjects exposed to, actively infected with, or recovered from COVID-19. HLA class I and class II types, where available, came from metadata supplied by the sample provider rather than from assay-based typing. Samples came from the ongoing ImmuneRACE study (first 160 participants) plus 1,254 subjects from 6 global collaborators.

Samples from volunteer blood donors who had recovered from COVID-19 were contributed by a second Seattle source. Each collaborating institution followed its own protocols to collect whole blood in K2EDTA tubes. For TCRbeta analysis, collaborator samples were shipped as frozen whole blood, as isolated PBMCs, or as DNA extracted from either sample type. TCRbeta CDR3 regions were amplified from genomic DNA by means of the immunoSEQ Assay, a bias-controlled multiplex PCR. As for the original processing: The number of nucleated cells in each sample was estimated by amplification of reference gene primers within the assay. To quantify the absolute abundance of each unique TCRbeta CDR3 rearrangement, sequence reads were collapsed and filtered. For each sample, productive Simpson clonality was calculated as the square root of Simpson's diversity index across productive rearrangements. The table was pulled from immuneACCESS by TCRdb, which kept in-frame rearrangements only. Such tables lose some clones; where checked, under half of the loss comes from unresolved V genes, and the rest has no known cause. D and trimming come from the DNA, and the V and J calls and clone size come from that table. The sample table records 300,000 or so clones; approximately 87% of these occur just once. Around 8% of the sample is in the top ten clones.

The investigation overall reported the following: Clinical and demographic metadata were provided uncurated, with the amount varying by source and participant.

What was sequenced was peripheral blood. The receptor was derived from a woman aged 50 to 60 who had recovered from COVID-19.

The sequence in DNA is TGTGCCAGCAGCTTAGACAGTTATAATTCACCCCTCCACTTT. Its protein reads: CASSLDSYNSPLHF. The rearranged chain carries TRBV11-2 and TRBJ1-6, with the D gene uncertain. Measured from the cysteine to the phenylalanine, the CDR3 is 14 residues long. Of the read, only the CDR3 DNA is kept; its 42 bases are in frame from base 1. V is clipped by 0 bases and J by 4 bases, and the sequence between their germline boundaries is 4 bases long. The CDR1 and CDR2 encoded by the germline V gene are SGHAT and FQNNGV.